These T cell receptor beta chains were read from a single sample in a study of Tregs in tolerant kidney transplant recipients. Sequencing was performed with immunoSEQ multiplex PCR; in TCRdb, only in-frame clones are kept and a portion is missing. The table lists over 55,000 clones, 80% to 90% of them singletons. Input material: CD4+ T cells from blood. These receptors all stem from a human donor in good health. CDR3s include the opening cysteine and the closing phenylalanine or tryptophan. A row's size may be missing; if present it is once, few, many or a size class.

v_call: TRBV10-2
j_call: TRBJ2-7
cdr3_length: 14
clone_size: NA
cdr3_aa: CASNNRLSSYEQYF

v_call: TRBV9
j_call: TRBJ2-6
cdr3_length: 17
clone_size: NA
cdr3_aa: CASSGDRSPSGANVLTF

v_call: TRBV19
j_call: TRBJ2-7
cdr3_length: 15
clone_size: once
cdr3_aa: CASSEPGQGLYEQYF

v_call: TRBV30
j_call: TRBJ2-3
cdr3_length: 12
clone_size: NA
cdr3_aa: CAWTPGTYTQYF

v_call: TRBV10-3
j_call: TRBJ1-5
cdr3_length: 13
clone_size: few
cdr3_aa: CASMGQKNQPQHF

v_call: TRBV5-8
j_call: TRBJ1-1
cdr3_length: 18
clone_size: few
cdr3_aa: CASSLSPILKVASTEAFF

v_call: TRBV18
j_call: TRBJ2-2
cdr3_length: 14
clone_size: NA
cdr3_aa: CASSPRRFGGELFF

v_call: TRBV4-2
j_call: TRBJ2-3
cdr3_length: 16
clone_size: once
cdr3_aa: CASSQDLQGARDTQYF

v_call: TRBV29-1
j_call: TRBJ2-1
cdr3_length: 17
clone_size: once
cdr3_aa: CSAKLNPGTGGGNEQFF

v_call: TRBV5-4
j_call: TRBJ2-6
cdr3_length: 17
clone_size: NA
cdr3_aa: CASSSQRGPTGANVLTF

v_call: TRBV5-6
j_call: TRBJ2-7
cdr3_length: 14
clone_size: NA
cdr3_aa: CASSAGTGGDEQYF

v_call: TRBV5-1
j_call: TRBJ1-1
cdr3_length: 12
clone_size: NA
cdr3_aa: CASSFEGYRAFF

v_call: TRBV6-6
j_call: TRBJ1-1
cdr3_length: 11
clone_size: medium-sized
cdr3_aa: CASSLRTEAFF